This T cell receptor beta chain is drawn from a study of OX40 agonist ivuxolimab in advanced cancers. V was cut by 3 bases and J by 1 base, with 15 bases left in between. Germline CDR1 SNHLY, CDR2 FYNNEI. This CDR3 spans 17 amino acids. Here immunoSEQ multiplex PCR was the method, and the copy in TCRdb shows in-frame clones only, minus some. In the table there are 20,000 to 25,000 clones, 88% of which are singletons. This clone was seen a single time. This clonotype was sampled from an adult with an advanced solid tumor such as melanoma, head and neck, liver or kidney cancer. Material: CD4+ or CD8+ T cells sorted from blood, obtained in a trial of the OX40 agonist ivuxolimab. J is TRBJ2-2 and V is TRBV2; either TRBD1 or TRBD2 may supply D (6 bases each). This chain's CDR3 is CASSDPEEGGNTGELFF. DNA of the CDR3: TGTGCCAGCAGTGACCCGGAGGAGGGGGGGAACACCGGGGAGCTGTTTTTT.